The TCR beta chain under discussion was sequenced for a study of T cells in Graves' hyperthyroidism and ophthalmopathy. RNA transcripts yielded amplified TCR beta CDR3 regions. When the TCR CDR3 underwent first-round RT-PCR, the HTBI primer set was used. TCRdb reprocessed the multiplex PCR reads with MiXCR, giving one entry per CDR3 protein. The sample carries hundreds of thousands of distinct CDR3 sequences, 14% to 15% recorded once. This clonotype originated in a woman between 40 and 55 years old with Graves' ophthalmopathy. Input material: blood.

CDR3 loop: CASSYPLDFTSGLVYEQYF. The CDR3 DNA is TGTGCCAGCAGTTACCCACTCGATTTTACTAGCGGGCTAGTCTACGAGCAGTACTTC. V is TRBV6-2 or TRBV6-3 and J is TRBJ2-7; 9 bases map to TRBD2. J lost 3 bases, V lost 2 bases, and 17 bases had no gene match. The germline V gene has CDR1 MNHEY and CDR2 SVGEGT. The CDR3 has 19 amino acids.